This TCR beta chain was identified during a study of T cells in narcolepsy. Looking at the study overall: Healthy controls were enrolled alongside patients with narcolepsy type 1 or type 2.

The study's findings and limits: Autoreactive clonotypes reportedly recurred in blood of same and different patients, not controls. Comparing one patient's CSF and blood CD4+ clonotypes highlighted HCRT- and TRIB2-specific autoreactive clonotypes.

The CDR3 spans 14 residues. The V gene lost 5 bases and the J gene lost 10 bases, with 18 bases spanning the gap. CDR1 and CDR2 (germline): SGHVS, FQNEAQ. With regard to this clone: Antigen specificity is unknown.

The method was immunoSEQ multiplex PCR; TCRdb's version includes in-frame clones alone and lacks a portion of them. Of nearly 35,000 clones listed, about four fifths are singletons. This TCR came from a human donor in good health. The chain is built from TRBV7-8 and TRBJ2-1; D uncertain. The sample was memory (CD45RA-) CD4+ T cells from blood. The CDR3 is CASSPQAVLAEQFF. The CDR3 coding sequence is TGTGCCAGCAGCCCCCAAGCAGTTCTGGCGGAGCAGTTCTTC.